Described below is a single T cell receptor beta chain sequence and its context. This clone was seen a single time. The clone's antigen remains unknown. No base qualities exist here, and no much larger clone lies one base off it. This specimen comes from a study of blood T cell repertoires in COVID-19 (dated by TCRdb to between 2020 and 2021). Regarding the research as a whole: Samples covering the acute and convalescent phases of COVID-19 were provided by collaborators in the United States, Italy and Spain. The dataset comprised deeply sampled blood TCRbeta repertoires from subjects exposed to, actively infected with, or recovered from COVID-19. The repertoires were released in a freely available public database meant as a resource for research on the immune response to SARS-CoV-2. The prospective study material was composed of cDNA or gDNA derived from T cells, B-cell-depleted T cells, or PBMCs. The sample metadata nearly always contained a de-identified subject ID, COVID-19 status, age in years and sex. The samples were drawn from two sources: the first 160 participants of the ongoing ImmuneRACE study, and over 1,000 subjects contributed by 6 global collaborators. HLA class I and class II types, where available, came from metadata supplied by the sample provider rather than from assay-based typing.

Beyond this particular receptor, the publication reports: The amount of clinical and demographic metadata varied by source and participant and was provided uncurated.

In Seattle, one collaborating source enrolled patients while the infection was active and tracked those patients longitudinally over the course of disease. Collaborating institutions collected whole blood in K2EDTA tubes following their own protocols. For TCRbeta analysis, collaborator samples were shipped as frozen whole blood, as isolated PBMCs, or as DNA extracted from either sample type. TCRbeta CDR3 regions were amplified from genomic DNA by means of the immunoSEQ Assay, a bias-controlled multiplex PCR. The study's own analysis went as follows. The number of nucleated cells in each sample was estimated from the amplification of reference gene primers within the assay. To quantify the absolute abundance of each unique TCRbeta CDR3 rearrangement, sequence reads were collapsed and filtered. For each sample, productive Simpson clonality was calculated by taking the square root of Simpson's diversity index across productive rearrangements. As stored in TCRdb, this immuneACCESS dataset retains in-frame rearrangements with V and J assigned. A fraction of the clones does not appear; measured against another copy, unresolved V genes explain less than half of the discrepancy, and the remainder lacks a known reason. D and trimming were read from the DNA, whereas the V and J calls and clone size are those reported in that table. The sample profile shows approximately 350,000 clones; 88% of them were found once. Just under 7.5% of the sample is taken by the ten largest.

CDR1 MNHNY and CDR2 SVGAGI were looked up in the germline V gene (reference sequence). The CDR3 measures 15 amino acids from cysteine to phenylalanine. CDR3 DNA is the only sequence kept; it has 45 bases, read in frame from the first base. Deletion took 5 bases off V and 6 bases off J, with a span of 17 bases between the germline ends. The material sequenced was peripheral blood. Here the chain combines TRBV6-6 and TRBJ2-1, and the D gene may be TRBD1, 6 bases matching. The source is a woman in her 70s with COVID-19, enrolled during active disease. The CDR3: CASSLPGHTRNEQFF. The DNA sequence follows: TGTGCCAGCAGTCTCCCGGGACATACACGCAATGAGCAGTTCTTC.